Each of the 24 T cell receptor beta chains below was sequenced from the same sample in a study of cytomegalovirus exposure and HLA in healthy donors. Only in-frame clones appear in the TCRdb table, and some are missing; sequencing was by immunoSEQ multiplex PCR. This table holds 90,000 to 150,000 clones, about 88% found once. The sequencing sample was made of PBMCs. All receptors derive from a man aged 18 to 35 in good health and CMV-seropositive.

V is TRBV5-1 and J is TRBJ2-3; 7 nucleotides align to TRBD1. This CDR3 is built from 15 residues. Trimming cost V 3 bases and J 3 bases; bases outside gene matches: 7. CDR1 SGHRS and CDR2 YFSETQ come from the germline V gene. CDR3 residues: CASSSGQAWTDTQYF. Here the CDR3 DNA reads TGCGCCAGCAGCTCTGGACAGGCTTGGACAGATACGCAGTATTTT.

The chain is built from TRBV4-3 and TRBJ2-5, with 10 bases matching TRBD1. The CDR3 is made up of 14 amino acids. V shed 2 bases, J shed 5 bases, and the junction held 2 bases outside the gene matches. The germline CDR1 and CDR2 sequences are LGHNA and YSLEER. The CDR3: CASSQRQGAETQYF. In nucleotides, the CDR3 is TGCGCCAGCAGCCAACGACAGGGGGCGGAGACCCAGTACTTC.

J is TRBJ2-7 and V is TRBV7-2; 7 bases are a match to TRBD1. J gave up 2 bases and V 5 bases, and 6 bases lay outside the gene matches. The CDR3 runs 14 residues. CDR1 and CDR2 (germline): SGHTA, FQGNSA. CDR3 nucleotides: TGTGCCAGCAGCCCCCGACAGGGTACCTACGAGCAGTACTTC. As protein: CASSPRQGTYEQYF. Variable domain in full (rest from reference TRBV7-2 and TRBJ2-7): GAGVSQSPSNKVTEKGKDVELRCDPISGHTALYWYRQSLGQGLEFLIYFQGNSAPDKSGLPSDRFSAERTGGSVSTLTIQRTQQEDSAVYLCASSPRQGTYEQYFGPGTRLTVT.

This chain uses TRBV4-1 with TRBJ1-4; D ambiguous. V lost 4 bases to trimming and J lost 0 bases, with 9 bases between them. Germline assignment: CDR1 MGHRA and CDR2 YSYEKL. The CDR3 contains 15 residues. The chain's CDR3 is CASSPEHPTNEKLFF. CDR3 DNA sequence: TGCGCCAGCAGCCCCGAACATCCAACTAATGAAAAACTGTTTTTT.

This sequence joins TRBV27 and TRBJ2-7, with TRBD1 matching 7 bases. The CDR3 contains 14 residues. In germline, CDR1 is MNHEY, CDR2 SMNVEV (reference sequence). Losses at the gene ends were 6 bases for V and 2 bases for J; bases not matched to a gene: 7. The CDR3 DNA follows: TGTGCCAGCAGCCCCGGGGACAGACCCTACGAGCAGTACTTC. It yields the protein CASSPGDRPYEQYF.

The sample holds one count of this clone. The rearrangement links TRBV21-1 to TRBJ1-6. TRBV21-1 is a recognized pseudogene. The CDR3 is made up of 13 amino acids. CDR3 coding DNA: TGTGCCAGCAGCAAAGCAGCGGGGGCACCCCTCCACTTT. Translation gives CASSKAAGAPLHF.

The rearrangement links TRBV7-7 to TRBJ2-1; D not certain. Between the trimmed V and J ends, which lost 5 bases and 2 bases, there was a span of 10 bases. The CDR3 is 14 amino acids. CDR1 is SSHAT, CDR2 FNYEAQ, per germline (reference sequence). The CDR3: CASSANGPYNEQFF. The CDR3 nucleotides read TGTGCCAGCAGCGCCAATGGGCCCTACAATGAGCAGTTCTTC.

The rearrangement uses TRBV10-3 and TRBJ1-2; 8 bases agree with TRBD1. V lost 8 bases and J lost 10; bases outside the gene matches: 6. CDR3 length: 11 residues. The germline V gene encodes CDR1 ENHRY and CDR2 SYGVKD. DNA of the CDR3: TGTGCCATCGGACAGGGACCCCCCTACACCTTC. The encoded protein is CAIGQGPPYTF.

In its sample, this clone was seen once. The chain employs TRBV30 and TRBJ1-4; TRBD1 matches at 9 bases. Per the germline V gene, CDR1 is GTSNPN and CDR2 is SVGIG (reference sequence). The CDR3 contains 13 residues. V lost 4 bases to trimming and J lost 8 bases; unmatched junction nucleotides: 5. The CDR3 is CAWNLQGAEKLFF. CDR3 in DNA: TGTGCCTGGAATTTACAGGGGGCAGAAAAACTGTTTTTT.

The genes are TRBV5-1 and TRBJ1-6; 8 nucleotides line up with TRBD1. V shed 4 bases, J shed 9 bases, and the junction held 9 bases outside the gene matches. The CDR3 totals 15 residues. The V gene's germline CDR1 is SGHRS and CDR2 YFSETQ. CDR3 residues: CASSAGQALGSPLHF. The CDR3, as DNA: TGCGCCAGCAGCGCGGGACAGGCCCTGGGTTCACCCCTCCACTTT.

J is TRBJ1-5 and V is TRBV19; D is possibly TRBD1 (6 bases). Trimming took off 5 bases at V and 5 bases at J, with 10 bases between the two ends. The germline gives CDR1 LNHDA, CDR2 SQIVND (reference sequence). The CDR3 is made up of 13 amino acids. The CDR3 reads CASSFRGDQPQHF. The CDR3 DNA sequence: TGTGCCAGTAGTTTCAGGGGTGATCAGCCCCAGCATTTT.

This clone appeared once. The CDR3 DNA reads as TGTGCCAGCAGCCAAACGAGGGGGTGGGGAACTGAAGCTTTCTTT. It encodes CASSQTRGWGTEAFF. The chain combines TRBV7-9 with TRBJ1-1, with D maybe TRBD1 (6 bases). V lost 5 bases and J lost 5, with 18 bases in between. The length of the CDR3 is 15 residues. The germline CDR1 and CDR2 sequences are SEHNR and FQNEAQ (reference sequence). Based on the CDR3 plus reference TRBV7-9 and TRBJ1-1, the full variable domain is DTGVSQNPRHKITKRGQNVTFRCDPISEHNRLYWYRQTLGQGPEFLTYFQNEAQLEKSRLLSDRFSAERPKGSFSTLEIQRTEQGDSAMYLCASSQTRGWGTEAFFGQGTRLTVV.

The V call is TRBV11-2, the J call TRBJ1-2, with D uncertain. The CDR3 is 14 amino acids. Deletions cut 5 bases from V and 4 bases from J, with 14 bases between. CDR1 SGHAT and CDR2 FQNNGV come from the germline V gene. The CDR3 DNA follows: TGTGCCAGCAGCCCCTCATCTGCGCCCTATGGCTACACCTTC. It specifies CASSPSSAPYGYTF.

The chain uses TRBV14 and TRBJ2-1; TRBD2 might be the D (5 bases). Per the germline V gene, CDR1 is SGHDN and CDR2 is FVKESK. The V gene lost 9 bases and the J gene lost 0 bases, with 9 bases spanning the gap. The CDR3 runs to 13 residues. Written as DNA, the CDR3 is TGTGCCAGTCGGAGGAGCTCCTACAATGAGCAGTTCTTC. Amino acids: CASRRSSYNEQFF.

V gene TRBV5-1 combines with J gene TRBJ2-7, with TRBD1 matching over 9 bases. With V trimmed by 8 bases and J by 7 bases, 10 bases remained unmatched. The CDR3 has 13 amino acids. Per germline, CDR1 SGHRS and CDR2 YFSETQ. CDR3 nucleotides: TGCGCCAGTCATCCGGGACAGGGTGAGGAGCAGTACTTC. Its translation is CASHPGQGEEQYF.

The J gene is TRBJ1-1, the V gene TRBV7-9; TRBD1 aligns across 7 bases. The CDR3 consists of 15 residues. The V gene's germline CDR1 is SEHNR and CDR2 FQNEAQ (reference sequence). V gave up 6 bases and J gave up 2 bases; unmatched junction bases: 9. CDR3 region: CASSLEGAHNTEAFF. The CDR3 nucleotides are TGTGCCAGCAGTCTGGAGGGGGCACATAACACTGAAGCTTTCTTT.

This clone was detected only once. The chain uses TRBV29-1 and TRBJ1-2; 8 nucleotides match TRBD1. The CDR3 consists of 13 residues. CDR1 SQVTM and CDR2 ANQGSEA come from the germline V gene. With V trimmed by 2 bases and J by 2 bases, 1 base remained unmatched. The CDR3 loop is CSVEWTGNYGYTF. CDR3 bases: TGCAGCGTTGAATGGACAGGGAACTATGGCTACACCTTC.

This clone has more than one count but fewer than ten. This chain joins TRBV29-1 and TRBJ1-1; D is possibly TRBD1 (5 bases). The CDR3 is 15 amino acids. V gave up 6 bases and J gave up 3 bases, with 20 bases separating them. CDR1 is SQVTM, CDR2 ANQGSEA, per germline. CDR3 region: CSVARDSREDTEAFF. DNA for the CDR3: TGCAGCGTGGCCAGGGATTCCAGGGAGGACACTGAAGCTTTCTTT.

The chain joins TRBV4-3 to TRBJ2-1; perhaps TRBD1 as D (5 bases). Germline V lookup: CDR1 LGHNA, CDR2 YSLEER. Trimming removed 1 base from V and 7 bases from J, with 11 bases in between. The CDR3 has 14 residues. The CDR3, as DNA: TGCGCCAGCAGCCAAGGTGGGGCTGGGAATGAGCAGTTCTTC. Its translation: CASSQGGAGNEQFF.

The chain recombines TRBV5-4 with TRBJ1-2; TRBD1 agrees at 8 bases. J was trimmed by 2 bases and V by 4 bases; bases with no gene match: 7. Germline V gene sequence: CDR1 SGHNT, CDR2 YYREEE (reference sequence). This CDR3 comprises 15 residues. Here the CDR3 reads CASSKQGEGNYGYTF. In DNA, the CDR3 is TGTGCCAGCAGCAAACAGGGGGAGGGCAACTATGGCTACACCTTC. The entire variable domain, with the rest obtained from reference TRBV5-4 and TRBJ1-2, is as follows: ETGVTQSPTHLIKTRGQQVTLRCSSQSGHNTVSWYQQALGQGPQFIFQYYREEENGRGNFPPRFSGLQFPNYSSELNVNALELDDSALYLCASSKQGEGNYGYTFGSGTRLTVV.

This clone was counted once. The V and J genes are TRBV29-1 and TRBJ1-2; TRBD1 is a possible D gene (6 bases). Trimming left V 7 bases short and J 4 bases short, with 19 bases between. Germline V gene data show CDR1 as SQVTM and CDR2 as ANQGSEA. The CDR3 is made up of 14 amino acids. CDR3 sequence (DNA): TGCAGCGGCGCGGGGGGGGGCCTCAGCTATGGCTACACCTTC. Translation: CSGAGGGLSYGYTF.

This sequence joins TRBV5-4 and TRBJ2-5, with D possibly matching TRBD1 (5 bases). The V end was cut by 0 bases, the J end by 4 bases, with 10 bases between. This CDR3 is 14 amino acids long. Looked up from germline, CDR1 is SGHNT and CDR2 is YYREEE (reference sequence). The chain's CDR3 is CASSLEPGRETQYF. The DNA for the CDR3 is TGTGCCAGCAGCTTGGAGCCAGGGCGAGAGACCCAGTACTTC.

V is TRBV6-1 and J is TRBJ2-2, with TRBD1 identical over 7 bases. Looked up from germline, CDR1 is MNHNS and CDR2 is SASEGT. The CDR3 extends over 14 amino acids. Losses at the gene ends were 8 bases for V and 6 bases for J; bases not matched to a gene: 9. The CDR3 bases are TGTGCCAGCCTTAAGACAGGGCAAGCCGGGGAGCTGTTTTTT. Its translation: CASLKTGQAGELFF.

The chain combines TRBV5-6 with TRBJ2-3; D may be TRBD2 (6 bases). Germline assignment: CDR1 SGHDT and CDR2 YYEEEE. This CDR3 comprises 16 residues. Trimming pared 1 base from V and 0 bases from J, leaving 12 bases between. CDR3 DNA sequence: TGTGCCAGCAGCTTGCGGGGGTCGACTAGCACAGATACGCAGTATTTT. Translating gives CASSLRGSTSTDTQYF.